This passage covers 20 T cell receptor beta chains from one sample sequenced in a study of shared clonotypes between healthy human individuals. Profiling relied on immunoSEQ multiplex PCR, and the TCRdb table lists in-frame clones only, not all of them. The sample consists of roughly 700,000 clones, less than 95% of them appearing once. The source material was memory CD8+ T cells from PBMCs. Specified subset: CD45RO+ cells pooled with CCR7-negative TemRA cells. These receptor sequences come from a man aged 18 to 30 in good health. Some clones in this sample may be carry-over from other donors' samples.

The chain recombines TRBV5-3 with TRBJ1-1; 12 nucleotides match TRBD1. TRBV5-3 is an ORF; its function is uncertain. CDR3 length: 17 residues. J was trimmed by 1 base and V by 0 bases; bases with no gene match: 4. CDR3 sequence: CARSLGDRGLGNTEAFF. In DNA form, the CDR3 reads TGTGCCAGAAGCTTGGGGGACAGGGGGCTTGGGAACACTGAAGCTTTCTTT.

The rearrangement links TRBV27 to TRBJ2-2; 8 nucleotides line up with TRBD1. The CDR3 consists of 15 residues. V was clipped by 6 bases and J by 6 bases; unmatched bases: 9. Germline loops: CDR1 MNHEY, CDR2 SMNVEV (reference sequence). The chain's CDR3 is CASRSWTGRPGELFF. The CDR3 DNA is TGTGCCAGCAGATCTTGGACAGGGCGCCCCGGGGAGCTGTTTTTT.

This chain links TRBV7-3 with TRBJ1-1, with D tentatively TRBD1 (5 bases). Germline CDR1 is SGHTA and CDR2 is FQGTGA. This CDR3 comprises 13 residues. V lost 2 bases and J 7 bases, leaving 11 bases between the germline ends. The CDR3 here is CASSLERGGEAFF. The CDR3 nucleotides are TGTGCCAGCAGCTTAGAGAGGGGAGGTGAAGCTTTCTTT. The entire variable domain, with the rest obtained from reference TRBV7-3 and TRBJ1-1, is as follows: GAGVSQTPSNKVTEKGKYVELRCDPISGHTALYWYRQSLGQGPEFLIYFQGTGAADDSGLPNDRFFAVRPEGSVSTLKIQRTERGDSAVYLCASSLERGGEAFFGQGTRLTVV.

This sequence joins TRBV28 and TRBJ2-4; D gene ambiguous. Deletions cut 6 bases from V and 0 bases from J, with 15 bases between. In germline, CDR1 is MDHEN, CDR2 SYDVKM. This CDR3 region has 16 residues. CDR3 nucleotide sequence: TGTGCCAGCAGCACCCGGTCGTATTTAGCCAAAAACATTCAGTACTTC. Translating gives CASSTRSYLAKNIQYF.

The chain carries TRBV15 and TRBJ1-1, with no clear D. V lost 3 bases and J lost 0, with 11 bases in between. There are 15 residues in the CDR3. In germline, CDR1 is LNHNV, CDR2 YYDKDF (reference sequence). CDR3 in DNA: TGTGCCACCAGCAGGGACCAGAGGATGAACACTGAAGCTTTCTTT. This gives the protein CATSRDQRMNTEAFF.

The V gene is TRBV6-6, the J gene TRBJ1-5; 10 nucleotides match TRBD1. This CDR3 comprises 15 residues. Per the germline V gene, CDR1 is MNHNY and CDR2 is SVGAGI (reference sequence). V lost 5 bases to trimming and J lost 4 bases; unmatched junction nucleotides: 5. CDR3 sequence: CASSLDRGQNQPQHF. CDR3 nucleotides: TGTGCCAGCAGTCTCGACAGGGGGCAGAATCAGCCCCAGCATTTT.

The chain recombines TRBV6-5 with TRBJ2-7; no clear D gene. V gave up 5 bases and J gave up 3 bases, with 14 bases separating them. Germline values: CDR1 MNHEY, CDR2 SVGAGI. The CDR3 is 14 amino acids. The CDR3 coding sequence is TGTGCCAGCAGTGTCCGGACCGGCCTCTACGAGCAGTACTTC. Translation: CASSVRTGLYEQYF.

The rearrangement links TRBV25-1 to TRBJ2-1, with D possibly being TRBD1 (5 bases). Trimming cost V 5 bases and J 0 bases, with 11 bases left between them. CDR1 and CDR2 from the germline V gene are MGHDK and SYGVNS. This CDR3 is built from 15 residues. The CDR3 sequence is CASSYGASSYNEQFF. CDR3 DNA: TGTGCCAGCAGTTATGGGGCGAGCTCCTACAATGAGCAGTTCTTC.

This chain uses TRBV27 with TRBJ2-5, with 9 bases matching TRBD2. The assigned J gene may be wrong: the sequence end matches TRBJ2-7 better. Looked up from germline, CDR1 is MNHEY and CDR2 is SMNVEV (reference sequence). The CDR3 consists of 15 residues. The CDR3 DNA reads as TGTGCCAGCAGTCTTAGCGGGAGCTGGTCCTACGAGCAGTACTTC. Translated, it gives CASSLSGSWSYEQYF.

The chain carries TRBV6-5 and TRBJ2-7; D tentatively reads TRBD1 or TRBD2 (5 bases each). V lost 0 bases and J lost 5, with 14 bases in between. Germline lookup yields CDR1 MNHEY and CDR2 SVGAGI. CDR3 length equals 15 residues. The chain's CDR3 is CASSYSMRGDHEQYF. In nucleotides, the CDR3 is TGTGCCAGCAGTTACTCGATGAGAGGGGATCACGAGCAGTACTTC.

V and J are TRBV7-9 and TRBJ2-7, with 8 bases fitting TRBD2. V lost 4 bases to trimming and J lost 4 bases; unmatched junction nucleotides: 9. The germline gives CDR1 SEHNR, CDR2 FQNEAQ (reference sequence). The CDR3 sequence is 15 residues long. The CDR3 DNA sequence: TGTGCCAGCAGCTCTGAAAGGACTAGCAGGTACGAGCAGTACTTC. It specifies CASSSERTSRYEQYF.

The V call is TRBV7-9, the J call TRBJ1-2, with D perhaps TRBD1 (5 bases). V was clipped by 4 bases and J by 2 bases, with 5 bases between them. The CDR3 runs to 12 residues. The germline V gene encodes CDR1 SEHNR and CDR2 FQNEAQ (reference sequence). Here the CDR3 reads CASSWDNYGYTF. For the CDR3, the DNA is TGTGCCAGCAGCTGGGACAACTATGGCTACACCTTC.

The rearrangement links TRBV7-9 to TRBJ1-1, with TRBD1 as a possible D gene (5 bases). Germline CDR1 reads SEHNR; CDR2 reads FQNEAQ (reference sequence). The CDR3 runs 14 residues. V lost 7 bases, J lost 2 bases, and 14 bases lay in between. The DNA of the CDR3 is TGTGCCAGCACCCCGGGACCGATCAACACTGAAGCTTTCTTT. Translation gives CASTPGPINTEAFF.

The gene calls are TRBV5-6 and TRBJ1-2, with D unclear. This CDR3 is 14 amino acids long. Germline V gene lookup returns CDR1 SGHDT and CDR2 YYEEEE. V was cut by 4 bases and J by 5 bases, with 15 bases left in between. The CDR3 coding sequence is TGTGCCAGCAGCGGCGGGAGGGATCGGTATGGCTACACCTTC. This encodes CASSGGRDRYGYTF.

The chain carries TRBV4-3 and TRBJ2-1; D is undetermined. Trimming shortened V by 1 base and J by 2 bases, and 21 bases separated the two germline ends. The length of the CDR3 is 19 residues. Looked up from germline, CDR1 is LGHNA and CDR2 is YSLEER. CDR3 sequence reads: CASSQASEISGTPYNEQFF. The DNA of the CDR3 is TGCGCCAGCAGCCAAGCGAGTGAGATTTCGGGTACCCCCTACAATGAGCAGTTCTTC.

The chain employs TRBV28 and TRBJ2-7; D ambiguous. Between the trimmed V and J ends, which lost 2 bases and 1 base, there was a span of 9 bases. The CDR3 consists of 14 residues. CDR1 and CDR2 from the germline V gene are MDHEN and SYDVKM. The chain's CDR3 is CASSLRVRSYEQYF. The CDR3 nucleotides are TGTGCCAGCAGTTTAAGGGTCAGATCCTACGAGCAGTACTTC.

This chain joins TRBV7-9 and TRBJ2-7, with a possible D match to TRBD2 (6 bases). Looked up from germline, CDR1 is SEHNR and CDR2 is FQNEAQ (reference sequence). The CDR3 has 16 amino acids. Trimming took off 4 bases at V and 1 base at J, with 17 bases between the two ends. In DNA form, the CDR3 reads TGTGCCAGCAGCTCCCGACTAGGTCCCCAATCCTACGAGCAGTACTTC. Amino acid sequence: CASSSRLGPQSYEQYF.

V gene TRBV13 combines with J gene TRBJ2-1, with D hard to call. V was clipped by 7 bases and J by 8 bases, with 18 bases between them. The V gene's germline CDR1 is PRHDT and CDR2 FYEKMQ (reference sequence). The CDR3 contains 14 residues. CDR3 in amino acids: CASNMLGLWHEQFF. The CDR3 DNA is TGTGCCAGCAACATGTTAGGTTTGTGGCATGAGCAGTTCTTC.

V gene TRBV13 combines with J gene TRBJ1-1; possibly TRBD1 for D (6 bases). CDR1 is PRHDT and CDR2 is FYEKMQ in the germline V gene (reference sequence). The CDR3 has 16 amino acids. V lost 1 base to trimming and J lost 1 base, with 13 bases between them. The CDR3 loop is CASSLVRGPANTEAFF. CDR3 nucleotides: TGTGCCAGCAGCTTAGTCAGGGGCCCGGCGAACACTGAAGCTTTCTTT.

The chain links TRBV10-1 to TRBJ1-1, with TRBD1 as a possible D gene (6 bases). V was shortened by 6 bases and J by 4 bases, with 12 bases between the two germline ends. Germline CDR1 is WNHNN and CDR2 is SYGVQD (reference sequence). This CDR3 region has 13 residues. The CDR3 here is CASSDDRSTEAFF. In DNA, the CDR3 is TGCGCCAGCAGCGACGACAGGAGCACTGAAGCTTTCTTT.